This T cell receptor beta chain was obtained from a study of T cells in localized non-small cell lung cancer. Points from the study as a whole: Appearing in adjacent lung were a median about 59 of the top 100 tumor clones.

Germline V gene lookup returns CDR1 MNHNS and CDR2 SASEGT. The V gene end was trimmed by 7 bases and the J gene end by 4 bases; junction bases not matched to a gene: 7. The CDR3 consists of 14 residues. Profiled with immunoSEQ multiplex PCR; TCRdb holds only in-frame clones, not every one. The repertoire holds some 22,000 clones, with around 89% as singletons. This clone was seen only once. The antigen is not known. The material sequenced was PBMCs, taken before any cancer treatment. The clonotype comes from a man aged 35-69 years with stage II lung adenocarcinoma. The chain couples TRBV6-1 to TRBJ1-2; TRBD1 matches 9 bases. CDR3 in amino acids: CASNPTGGGYGYTF. The CDR3 DNA reads as TGTGCCAGCAATCCGACAGGGGGTGGCTATGGCTACACCTTC.